This T cell receptor beta chain is drawn from a study of CXCR3-negative and CXCR3-positive naive CD8 T cells. The study made its TRB cDNA libraries by 5' RACE, adding UMI labels. For each CDR3 protein, TCRdb gives one entry from its re-call of the 5' RACE reads, without DNA. The sample includes some 120,000 distinct CDR3 sequences. A remark on this clonotype: Its specificity is unknown.

Study-level results: Naive CXCR3-positive cells had TRB CDR3s more hydrophobic than those of CXCR3-negative naive cells. Similar TRBV-TRBJ gene usage was seen in naive CXCR3-negative and CXCR3-positive cells, but not in memory cells.

Roughly 300,000 cells per CD8+ T cell subset were flow-sorted in triplicate. The CDR3 runs to 13 residues. Sequenced material: naive CXCR3+ CD8+ T cells from blood. Noted subset: CD45RO-CCR7+CD27+CD95- naive CD8+ T cells expressing CXCR3 (TNR3+). The clonotype comes from a human donor in good health. Some clones in this sample may be carry-over from other donors' samples. The chain has TRBV12-3 or TRBV12-4 and TRBJ1-6. The CDR3 spells CASRGPLNSPLHF.